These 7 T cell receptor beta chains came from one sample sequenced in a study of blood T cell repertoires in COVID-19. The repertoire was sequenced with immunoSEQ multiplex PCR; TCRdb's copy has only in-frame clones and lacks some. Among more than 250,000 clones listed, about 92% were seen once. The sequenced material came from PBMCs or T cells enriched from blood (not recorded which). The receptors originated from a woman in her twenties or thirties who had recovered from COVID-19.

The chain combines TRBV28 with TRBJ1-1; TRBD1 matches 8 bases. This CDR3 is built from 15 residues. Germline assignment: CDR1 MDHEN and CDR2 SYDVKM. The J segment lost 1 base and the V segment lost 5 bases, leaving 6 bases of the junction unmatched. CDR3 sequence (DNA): TGTGCCAGCAGTGGAACCGGGACAGGGAACACTGAAGCTTTCTTT. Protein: CASSGTGTGNTEAFF.

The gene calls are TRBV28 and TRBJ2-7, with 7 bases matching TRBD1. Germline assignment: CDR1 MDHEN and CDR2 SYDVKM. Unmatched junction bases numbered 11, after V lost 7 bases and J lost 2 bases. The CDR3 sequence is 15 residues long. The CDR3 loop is CASTAGTEAPYEQYF. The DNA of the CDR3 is TGTGCCAGCACCGCCGGGACAGAAGCTCCCTACGAGCAGTACTTC.

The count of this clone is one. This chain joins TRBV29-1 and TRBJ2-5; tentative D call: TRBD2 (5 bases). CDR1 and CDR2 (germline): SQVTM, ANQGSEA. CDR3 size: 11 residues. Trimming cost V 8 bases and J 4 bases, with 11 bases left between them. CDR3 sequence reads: CSSPRGETQYF. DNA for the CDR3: TGCAGCTCCCCCCGGGGAGAGACCCAGTACTTC. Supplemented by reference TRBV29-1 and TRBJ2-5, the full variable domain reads SAVISQKPSRDICQRGTSLTIQCQVDSQVTMMFWYRQQPGQSLTLIATANQGSEATYESGFVIDKFPISRPNLTFSTLTVSNMSPEDSSIYLCSSPRGETQYFGPGTRLLVL.

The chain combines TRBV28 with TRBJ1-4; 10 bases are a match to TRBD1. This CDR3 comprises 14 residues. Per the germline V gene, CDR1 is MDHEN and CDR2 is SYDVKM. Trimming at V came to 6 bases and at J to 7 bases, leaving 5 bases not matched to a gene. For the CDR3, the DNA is TGTGCCAGCAGCTCGGGACAGGGGAGTGAAAAACTGTTTTTT. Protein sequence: CASSSGQGSEKLFF.

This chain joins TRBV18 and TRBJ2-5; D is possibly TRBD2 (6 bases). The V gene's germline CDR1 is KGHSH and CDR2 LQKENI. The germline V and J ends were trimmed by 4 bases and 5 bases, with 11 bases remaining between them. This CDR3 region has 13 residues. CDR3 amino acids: CASSRAGGETQYF. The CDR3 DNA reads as TGTGCCAGCTCACGAGCTGGGGGGGAGACCCAGTACTTC.

The CDR3 DNA follows: TGTGCCAGCAGGGGGACAGGGTCCGGGAACACTGAAGCTTTCTTT. Protein sequence: CASRGTGSGNTEAFF. The chain links TRBV4-2 to TRBJ1-1, with 9 bases identical to TRBD1. The CDR3 contains 15 residues. With 6 bases clipped from V and 1 base from J, the junction kept 6 bases outside the gene matches. Germline V gene data show CDR1 as LGHNA and CDR2 as YNFKEQ.

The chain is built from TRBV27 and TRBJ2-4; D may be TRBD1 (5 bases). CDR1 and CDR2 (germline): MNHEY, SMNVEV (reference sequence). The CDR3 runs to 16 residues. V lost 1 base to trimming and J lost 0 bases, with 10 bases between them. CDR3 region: CASSLYQGSAKNIQYF. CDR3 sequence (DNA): TGTGCCAGCAGTTTATATCAGGGTTCAGCCAAAAACATTCAGTACTTC.